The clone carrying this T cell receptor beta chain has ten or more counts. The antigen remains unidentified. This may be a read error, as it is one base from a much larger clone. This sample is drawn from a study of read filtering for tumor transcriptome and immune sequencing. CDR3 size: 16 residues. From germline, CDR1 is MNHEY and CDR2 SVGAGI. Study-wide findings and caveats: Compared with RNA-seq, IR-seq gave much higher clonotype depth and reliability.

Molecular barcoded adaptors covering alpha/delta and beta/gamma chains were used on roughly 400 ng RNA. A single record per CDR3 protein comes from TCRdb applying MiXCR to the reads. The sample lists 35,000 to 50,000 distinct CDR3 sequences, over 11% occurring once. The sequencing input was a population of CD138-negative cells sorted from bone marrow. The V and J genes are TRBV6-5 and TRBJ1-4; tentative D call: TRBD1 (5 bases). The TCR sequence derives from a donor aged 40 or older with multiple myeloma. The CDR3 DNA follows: TGTGCCAGCAGTTACTCCTCCCCAGGTCAGGGTGAAAAACGGTTTTTT. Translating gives CASSYSSPGQGEKRFF.